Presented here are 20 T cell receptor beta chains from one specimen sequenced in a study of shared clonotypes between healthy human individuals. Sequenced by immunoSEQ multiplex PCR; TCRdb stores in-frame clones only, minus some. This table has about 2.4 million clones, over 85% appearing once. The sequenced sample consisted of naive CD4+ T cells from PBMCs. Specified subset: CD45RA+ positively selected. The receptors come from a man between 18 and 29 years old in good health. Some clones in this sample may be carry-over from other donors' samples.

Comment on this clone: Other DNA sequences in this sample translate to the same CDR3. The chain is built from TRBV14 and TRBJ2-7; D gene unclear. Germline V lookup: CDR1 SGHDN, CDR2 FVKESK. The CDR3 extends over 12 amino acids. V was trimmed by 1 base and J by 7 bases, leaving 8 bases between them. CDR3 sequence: CASSQGPNEQYF. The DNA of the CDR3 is TGTGCCAGCAGCCAAGGACCCAATGAGCAGTACTTC.

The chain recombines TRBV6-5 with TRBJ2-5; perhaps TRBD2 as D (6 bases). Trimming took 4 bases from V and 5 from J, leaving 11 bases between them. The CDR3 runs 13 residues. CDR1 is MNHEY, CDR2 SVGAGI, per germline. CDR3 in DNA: TGTGCCAGCAGTTCCGGAGGGAGGGAGACCCAGTACTTC. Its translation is CASSSGGRETQYF.

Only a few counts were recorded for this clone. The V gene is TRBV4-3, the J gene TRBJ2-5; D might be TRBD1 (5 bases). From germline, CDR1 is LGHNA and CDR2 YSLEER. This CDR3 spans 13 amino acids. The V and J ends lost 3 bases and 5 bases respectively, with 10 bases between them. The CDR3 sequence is CASSHRPGETQYF. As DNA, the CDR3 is TGCGCCAGCAGCCACAGACCAGGGGAGACCCAGTACTTC.

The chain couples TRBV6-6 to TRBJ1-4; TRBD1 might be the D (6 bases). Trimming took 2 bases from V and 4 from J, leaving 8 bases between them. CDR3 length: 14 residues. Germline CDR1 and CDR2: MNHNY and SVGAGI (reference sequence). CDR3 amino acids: CASSYDRFNEKLFF. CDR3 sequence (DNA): TGTGCCAGCAGTTACGACAGGTTTAATGAAAAACTGTTTTTT.

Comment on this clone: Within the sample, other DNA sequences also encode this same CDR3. The CDR3, as DNA: TGTGCCAGCAGTCTGACTAGCGGGGGCTCCTACGAGCAGTACTTC. Its protein is CASSLTSGGSYEQYF. V usage is TRBV6-5 and J usage is TRBJ2-7; 12 nucleotides match TRBD2. Germline values: CDR1 MNHEY, CDR2 SVGAGI. V lost 5 bases and J lost 0; bases outside the gene matches: 2. The CDR3 is 15 amino acids.

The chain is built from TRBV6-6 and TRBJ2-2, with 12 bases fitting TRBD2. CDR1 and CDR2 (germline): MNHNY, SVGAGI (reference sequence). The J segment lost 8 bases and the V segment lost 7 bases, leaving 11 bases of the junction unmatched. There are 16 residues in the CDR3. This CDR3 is CASTKGLAGIPGELFF. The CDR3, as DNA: TGTGCCAGCACCAAAGGACTAGCGGGGATCCCTGGGGAGCTGTTTTTT.

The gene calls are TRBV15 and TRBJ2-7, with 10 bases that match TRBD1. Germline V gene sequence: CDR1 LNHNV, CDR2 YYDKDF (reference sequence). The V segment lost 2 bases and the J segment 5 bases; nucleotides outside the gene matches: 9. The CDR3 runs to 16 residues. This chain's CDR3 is CATSRLRGQGTDEQYF. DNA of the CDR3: TGTGCCACCAGCAGACTAAGGGGACAGGGGACGGACGAGCAGTACTTC.

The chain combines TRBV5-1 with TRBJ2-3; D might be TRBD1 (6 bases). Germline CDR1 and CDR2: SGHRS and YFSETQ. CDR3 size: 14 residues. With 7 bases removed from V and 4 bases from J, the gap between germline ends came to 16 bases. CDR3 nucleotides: TGCGCCAGCTCCCCGATCACAGGGTCAGATACGCAGTATTTT. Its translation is CASSPITGSDTQYF.

The CDR3 nucleotides read TGTGCCAGCAGCTTCGGACACTCTGGGGCCAACGTCCTGACTTTC. Translated: CASSFGHSGANVLTF. The rearrangement joins TRBV5-4 to TRBJ2-6, with D possibly TRBD1 on 5 matching bases. Germline CDR1 is SGHNT and CDR2 is YYREEE (reference sequence). The CDR3 has 15 residues. Deletions cut 2 bases from V and 0 bases from J, with 6 bases between.

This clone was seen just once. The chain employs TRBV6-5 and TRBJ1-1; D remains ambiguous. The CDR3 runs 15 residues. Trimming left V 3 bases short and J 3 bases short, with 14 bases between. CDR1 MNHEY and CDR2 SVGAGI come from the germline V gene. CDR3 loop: CASSYRKGLDTEAFF. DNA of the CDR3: TGTGCCAGCAGTTATCGTAAGGGCTTGGACACTGAAGCTTTCTTT.

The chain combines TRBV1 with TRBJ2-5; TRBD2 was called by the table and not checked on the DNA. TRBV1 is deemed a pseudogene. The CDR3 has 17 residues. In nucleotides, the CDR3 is TGCACCAGCAGCCACGAACTAGGAGGGAGGGCCTTAGAGACCCAGTACTTC. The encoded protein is CTSSHELGGRALETQYF.

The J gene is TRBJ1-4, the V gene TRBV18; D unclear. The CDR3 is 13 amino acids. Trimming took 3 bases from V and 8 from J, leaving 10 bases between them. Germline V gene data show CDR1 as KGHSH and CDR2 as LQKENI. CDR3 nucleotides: TGTGCCAGCTCACCGGCAATCGAGGAAAAACTGTTTTTT. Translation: CASSPAIEEKLFF.

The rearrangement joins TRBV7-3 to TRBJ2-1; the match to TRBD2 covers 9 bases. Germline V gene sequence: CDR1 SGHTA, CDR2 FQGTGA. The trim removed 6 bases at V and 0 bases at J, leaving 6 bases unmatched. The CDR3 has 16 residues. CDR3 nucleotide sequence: TGTGCCAGCAGTCTTCTTAGCGGGAGCTCCTACAATGAGCAGTTCTTC. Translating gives CASSLLSGSSYNEQFF. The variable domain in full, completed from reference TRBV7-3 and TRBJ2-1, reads GAGVSQTPSNKVTEKGKYVELRCDPISGHTALYWYRQSLGQGPEFLIYFQGTGAADDSGLPNDRFFAVRPEGSVSTLKIQRTERGDSAVYLCASSLLSGSSYNEQFFGPGTRLTVL.

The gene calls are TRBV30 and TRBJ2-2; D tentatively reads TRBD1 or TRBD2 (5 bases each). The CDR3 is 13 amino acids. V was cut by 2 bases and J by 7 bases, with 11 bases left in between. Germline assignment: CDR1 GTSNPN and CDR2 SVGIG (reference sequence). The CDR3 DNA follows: TGTGCCTGGAGTACTCCTGGGGGCGGGGAGCTGTTTTTT. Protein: CAWSTPGGGELFF.

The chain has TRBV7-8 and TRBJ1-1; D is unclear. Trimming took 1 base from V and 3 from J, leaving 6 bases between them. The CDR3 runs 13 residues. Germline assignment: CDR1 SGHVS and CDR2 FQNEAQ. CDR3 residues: CASSLVVDTEAFF. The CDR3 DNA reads TGTGCCAGCAGCTTAGTCGTAGACACTGAAGCTTTCTTT.

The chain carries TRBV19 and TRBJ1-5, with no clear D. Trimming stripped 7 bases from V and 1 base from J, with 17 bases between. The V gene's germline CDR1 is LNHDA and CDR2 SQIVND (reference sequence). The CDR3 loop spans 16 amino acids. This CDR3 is CASINTPGGSNQPQHF. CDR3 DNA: TGTGCCAGTATCAATACTCCGGGCGGGAGCAATCAGCCCCAGCATTTT. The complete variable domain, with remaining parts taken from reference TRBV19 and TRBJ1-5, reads DGGITQSPKYLFRKEGQNVTLSCEQNLNHDAMYWYRQDPGQGLRLIYYSQIVNDFQKGDIAEGYSVSREKKESFPLTVTSAQKNPTAFYLCASINTPGGSNQPQHFGDGTRLSIL.

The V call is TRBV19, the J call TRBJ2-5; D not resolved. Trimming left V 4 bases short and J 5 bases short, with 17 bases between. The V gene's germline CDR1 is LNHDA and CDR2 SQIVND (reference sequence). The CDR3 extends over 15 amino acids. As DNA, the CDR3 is TGTGCCAGTAGTAAAGTTCCAGTAAGTGGGGAGACCCAGTACTTC. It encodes CASSKVPVSGETQYF. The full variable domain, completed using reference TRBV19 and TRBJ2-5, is DGGITQSPKYLFRKEGQNVTLSCEQNLNHDAMYWYRQDPGQGLRLIYYSQIVNDFQKGDIAEGYSVSREKKESFPLTVTSAQKNPTAFYLCASSKVPVSGETQYFGPGTRLLVL.

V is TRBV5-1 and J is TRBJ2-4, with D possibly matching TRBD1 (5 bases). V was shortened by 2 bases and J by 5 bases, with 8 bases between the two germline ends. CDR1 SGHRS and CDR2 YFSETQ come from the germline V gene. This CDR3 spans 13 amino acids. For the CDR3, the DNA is TGCGCCAGCAGCTTACAGGCGGAAAACATTCAGTACTTC. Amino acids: CASSLQAENIQYF.

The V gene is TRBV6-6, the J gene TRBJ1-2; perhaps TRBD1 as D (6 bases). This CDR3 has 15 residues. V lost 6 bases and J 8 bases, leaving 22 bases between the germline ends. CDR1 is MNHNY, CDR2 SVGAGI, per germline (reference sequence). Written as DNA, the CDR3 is TGTGCCAGCAGCCACAACAGGGCCTGGGCGGAGGGCTACACCTTC. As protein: CASSHNRAWAEGYTF.

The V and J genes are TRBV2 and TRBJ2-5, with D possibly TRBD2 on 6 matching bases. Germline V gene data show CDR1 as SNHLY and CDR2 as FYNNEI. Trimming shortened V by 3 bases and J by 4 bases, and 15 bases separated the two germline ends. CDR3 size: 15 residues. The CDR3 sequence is CASSDLLVGGETQYF. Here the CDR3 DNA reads TGTGCCAGCAGTGATCTGCTAGTCGGGGGAGAGACCCAGTACTTC.